This T cell receptor beta chain was observed in a study of blood T cell repertoires in COVID-19 (dated by TCRdb to between 2020 and 2021). Looking at the study overall: The collaborator samples originated in the United States, Italy and Spain and spanned the acute and convalescent phases of COVID-19. Where HLA class I and class II types were available, the types were taken from metadata supplied by the sample provider, not from assay-based typing. The material from the prospective study consisted of cDNA or gDNA derived from T cells, B-cell-depleted T cells, or PBMCs. The repertoires were made available in a free public database intended to serve as a resource for research on the immune response to SARS-CoV-2. Subjects who had been exposed to COVID-19, were actively infected with it, or had recovered from it provided the deeply sampled blood TCRbeta repertoires that made up the dataset. Nearly every sample came with metadata listing a de-identified subject ID, COVID-19 status, age in years and sex. Samples were obtained from the ongoing ImmuneRACE study (first 160 participants) and from over 1,000 subjects provided by 6 global collaborators. Beyond this particular receptor, the publication reports: Clinical and demographic metadata were provided uncurated, with the amount varying by source and participant.

TCRbeta CDR3 regions were amplified from genomic DNA by means of the immunoSEQ Assay, a bias-controlled multiplex PCR. The study's own analysis went as follows. Within the assay, amplification of reference gene primers was used to estimate how many nucleated cells each sample contained. Sequence reads were collapsed and filtered to measure the absolute abundance of every unique TCRbeta CDR3 rearrangement. For each sample, productive Simpson clonality was calculated by taking the square root of Simpson's diversity index across productive rearrangements. Entries here come from immuneACCESS through TCRdb and include only in-frame sequences with V and J called. Some clones fail to appear in such tables; in the studies checked, an unresolved V gene covers under half of the shortfall, and the cause of the remainder is unknown. V and J calls and clone size are those listed in that table; D and trimming were worked out from the DNA. The sample table shows over 50,000 clones, and 80% to 90% are seen once. The ten largest make up around 4.1% of the sample.

Looking up the germline V gene (reference sequence) yields CDR1 LNHDA and CDR2 SQIVND. V lost 0 bases and J lost 0 bases; the stretch between them is 11 bases long. The CDR3 sequence holds 16 residues, the cysteine and phenylalanine included. Here the CDR3 DNA is all that survives: 48 bases in frame from base 1. Concerning this clone itself: The clone's antigen remains unknown. One base away there is no much larger clone; base qualities are not given.

Participants in the prospective study were enrolled through a virtual design, were aged roughly 18 to 90 years, and lived in under 25 United States geographic areas. To assign participants to cohorts, the prospective study relied on clinical history that participants themselves reported in a screening survey and a study questionnaire. Mobile phlebotomists in the prospective study collected whole blood, serum and a nasopharyngeal or oropharyngeal swab from every participant. Additional blood draws and questionnaires over an approximately two-month period could optionally be provided by prospective study participants. Blood samples from the prospective study were shipped frozen or at room temperature prior to DNA extraction.

This TCR came from a middle-aged woman with acute COVID-19. The chain couples TRBV19 to TRBJ1-1; TRBD1 could be the D gene, as 6 bases match. Sequencing was carried out using PBMCs or T cells enriched from blood (not recorded which). The CDR3 reads as follows: CASSIDGGHMNTEAFF. The DNA sequence is as follows: TGTGCCAGTAGTATAGATGGGGGACATATGAACACTGAAGCTTTCTTT.